These T cell receptor beta chains were read from a single sample in a study of cytotoxic CD8 clonotypes in ibrutinib-treated CLL. The data were produced by immunoSEQ multiplex PCR, yet TCRdb's version contains in-frame clones alone and is incomplete. The sample includes about 140,000 clones, more than 75% seen only once; the top ten take about 7.6%. This sample comprised PBMCs, obtained after 36 months of ibrutinib treatment. These receptors were collected from a human donor with chronic lymphocytic leukemia. Each CDR3 is given with its conserved first and last residue. D genes are given only for firm matches. Clone size is given for some rows only: seen once, a few or many times, or a class if the clone is expanded.

>TRBJ1-2|-|TRBV2|-
CASKMTNLYGYTF
TGTGCCAGCAAGATGACAAATCTTTATGGCTACACCTTC
>TRBJ2-7|-|TRBV15|-
CATSREGINYEQYF
TGTGCCACCAGCAGAGAGGGGATTAACTACGAGCAGTACTTC
>TRBJ2-7|-|TRBV7-2|-
CASSQYTGRYF
TGTGCCAGCAGTCAGTATACGGGAAGGTACTTC
>TRBJ1-6|many|TRBV29-1|-
CSVIYREGYPLHF
TGCAGCGTTATTTACAGGGAAGGTTACCCCCTCCACTTT
>TRBJ2-7|-|TRBV28|TRBD2
CASRGGAGLLSEQYF
TGTGCCAGCCGGGGGGGGGCCGGCCTTCTGTCCGAGCAGTACTTC
>TRBJ2-5|once|TRBV27|-
CASSLGFWETQYF
TGTGCCAGCAGTTTGGGGTTTTGGGAGACCCAGTACTTC
>TRBJ2-2|-|TRBV9|TRBD1
CASRTTGSDGELFF
TGTGCCAGCAGGACGACAGGGAGCGACGGGGAGCTGTTTTTT
>TRBJ2-1|-|TRBV2|-
CAIVGGISDEQFF
TGTGCAATTGTTGGGGGTATTTCTGATGAGCAGTTCTTC
>TRBJ1-1|-|TRBV19|-
CASSKAATILTEAFF
TGTGCCAGTAGTAAGGCCGCAACGATCCTCACTGAAGCTTTCTTT
>TRBJ2-7|-|TRBV6-6|-
CASSVTSYEQYF
TGTGCCAGCAGTGTTACTTCCTACGAGCAGTACTTC
>TRBJ2-2|-|TRBV9|-
CASSVVVGTGELFF
TGTGCCAGCAGCGTAGTTGTGGGAACCGGGGAGCTGTTTTTT
>TRBJ2-1|-|TRBV7-3|TRBD2
CASSPSGTSGSGEQFF
TGTGCCAGCAGCCCTTCCGGGACTAGCGGGAGTGGTGAGCAGTTCTTC
>TRBJ2-3|once|TRBV7-3|-
CASSPGGGPSDTQYF
TGTGCCAGCAGCCCCGGTGGAGGGCCATCTGATACGCAGTATTTT
>TRBJ2-3|-|TRBV11-3|-
CASSSQSSSSDTQYF
TGTGCCAGCAGCTCCCAATCCTCTAGCTCAGATACGCAGTATTTT
>TRBJ1-5|-|TRBV18|TRBD1
CASSTNGQGGQPQHF
TGTGCCAGCTCAACCAATGGACAGGGAGGTCAGCCCCAGCATTTT
>TRBJ2-7|-|TRBV7-9|TRBD2
CASSFLGPRDYLSYEQYF
TGTGCCAGCAGCTTCCTAGGCCCTCGGGACTACCTCTCCTACGAGCAGTACTTC
>TRBJ1-6|-|TRBV5-1|TRBD1
CASSVRTGPNSPLHF
TGCGCCAGCAGCGTCCGGACAGGGCCCAATTCACCCCTCCACTTT
>TRBJ2-1|-|TRBV4-1|-
CASSQEYASGYNEQFF
TGCGCCAGCAGCCAAGAATACGCAAGCGGTTACAATGAGCAGTTCTTC
>TRBJ1-1|-|TRBV19|-
CASSTSWFRNTEAFF
TGTGCCAGTAGTACCTCGTGGTTTCGAAACACTGAAGCTTTCTTT
>TRBJ2-3|-|TRBV30|-
CAWTERFGNTQYF
TGTGCCTGGACCGAGAGGTTTGGGAATACGCAGTATTTT
>TRBJ1-4|-|TRBV5-1|-
CASSYGPANEKLFF
TGCGCCAGCAGCTATGGGCCGGCTAATGAAAAACTGTTTTTT
>TRBJ2-1|-|TRBV7-8|-
CASSLSLKMNEQFF
TGTGCCAGCAGCTTATCTTTAAAAATGAATGAGCAGTTCTTC
>TRBJ1-4|-|TRBV6-5|-
CASSYSGREGEKLFF
TGTGCCAGCAGTTACTCTGGCAGGGAAGGCGAAAAACTGTTTTTT
>TRBJ2-7|-|TRBV28|-
CASRLYEQYF
TGTGCCAGCAGGCTCTACGAGCAGTACTTC
>TRBJ2-1|-|TRBV10-3|TRBD2
CAISESPVGAGEDNEQFF
TGTGCCATCAGTGAGTCCCCCGTTGGAGCGGGAGAGGACAATGAGCAGTTCTTC
>TRBJ1-1|-|TRBV14|-
CASSQEETMNTEAFF
TGTGCCAGCAGCCAAGAAGAAACTATGAACACTGAAGCTTTCTTT
>TRBJ2-5|-|TRBV15|-
CATSGPLYRGTQYF
TGTGCCACCAGCGGGCCATTATACCGCGGGACCCAGTACTTC
>TRBJ1-6|-|TRBV5-1|-
CASSRTVYDSPLHF
TGCGCCAGCAGCCGGACAGTTTACGATTCACCCCTCCACTTT
>TRBJ2-3|-|TRBV5-1|-
CASSAGPEWNTQYF
TGCGCCAGCAGCGCGGGCCCCGAGTGGAATACGCAGTATTTT
>TRBJ1-2|-|TRBV7-2|-
CASSPLFSGGYTF
TGTGCCAGCAGCCCCCTATTTTCCGGAGGCTACACCTTC
>TRBJ2-7|-|TRBV19|-
CASRSSATYEQYF
TGTGCCAGTAGGAGCAGTGCTACCTACGAGCAGTACTTC
>TRBJ2-1|-|TRBV5-1|-
CASSDPGANEQFF
TGCGCCAGCAGCGACCCAGGGGCTAATGAGCAGTTCTTC